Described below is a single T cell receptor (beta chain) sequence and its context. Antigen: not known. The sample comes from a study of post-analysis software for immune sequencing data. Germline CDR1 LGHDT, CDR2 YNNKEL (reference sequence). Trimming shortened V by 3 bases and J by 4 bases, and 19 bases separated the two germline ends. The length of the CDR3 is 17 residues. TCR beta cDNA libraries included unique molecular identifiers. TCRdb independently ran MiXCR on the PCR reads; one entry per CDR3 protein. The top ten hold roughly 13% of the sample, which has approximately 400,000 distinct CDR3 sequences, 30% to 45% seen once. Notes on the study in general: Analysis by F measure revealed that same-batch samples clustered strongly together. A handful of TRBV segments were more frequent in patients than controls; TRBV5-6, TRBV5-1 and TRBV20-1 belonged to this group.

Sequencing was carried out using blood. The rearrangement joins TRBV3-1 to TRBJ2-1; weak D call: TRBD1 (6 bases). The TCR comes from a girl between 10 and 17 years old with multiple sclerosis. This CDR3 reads CASSHLGAGEVYNEQFF. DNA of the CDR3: TGTGCCAGCAGCCATTTAGGTGCAGGGGAAGTATACAATGAGCAGTTCTTC.